This is a list of T cell receptor beta chains from one sample in a study of CD8 T cells in ankylosing spondylitis. TCRdb used MiXCR to reprocess the 5' RACE reads, holding one entry per CDR3 protein. In the table there are roughly 130,000 distinct CDR3 sequences, roughly 7.3% of which are singletons. Specimen: blood, either unsorted or a sorted T cell fraction (not recorded which). These TCRs come from a male donor with ankylosing spondylitis or in good health (not recorded which). Each CDR3 is given with its conserved first and last residue. The order of the fields is J gene, clone size, V gene, D gene, CDR3 protein, CDR3 DNA. D genes are given only for firm matches. The listing skips clone size in some rows; elsewhere it reads once, few, many or a size class.

TRBJ2-5	few	TRBV6-1	.	CASRGMGVETQYF	TGTGCCAGCAGGGGGATGGGGGTTGAGACCCAGTACTTC
TRBJ2-1	many	TRBV5-4	TRBD2	CASSQPTSGGLNEQFF	TGTGCCAGCAGCCAACCAACTAGCGGGGGTTTAAATGAGCAGTTCTTC
TRBJ2-1	many	TRBV20-1	.	CSAPLRGNNEQFF	TGCAGTGCTCCCTTAAGGGGAAACAATGAGCAGTTCTTC
TRBJ2-2	many	TRBV5-1	.	CASSLGPANTGELFF	TGCGCCAGCAGCTTGGGGCCGGCGAACACCGGGGAGCTGTTTTTT
TRBJ1-5	many	TRBV30	.	CAWNSGLNQPQHF	TGTGCCTGGAATTCGGGACTTAATCAGCCCCAGCATTTT
TRBJ1-6	many	TRBV7-9	.	CASSLGGSPLHF	TGTGCCAGCAGCCTAGGGGGTTCACCCCTCCACTTT
TRBJ1-1	many	TRBV5-1	.	CASSVGGGKNTEAFF	TGCGCCAGCAGCGTCGGGGGGGGGAAGAACACTGAAGCTTTCTTT
TRBJ2-2	many	TRBV7-8	TRBD2	CASSDPAAGGAGELFF	TGTGCCAGCAGCGACCCTGCTGCGGGAGGCGCCGGGGAGCTGTTTTTT
TRBJ2-6	many	TRBV12-3/TRBV12-4	TRBD2	CASKGGAPMANVLTF	TGTGCCAGCAAGGGAGGGGCCCCGATGGCCAACGTCCTGACTTTC
TRBJ2-3	many	TRBV5-1	TRBD2	CASSLEYSGGSIRYTQYF	TGCGCCAGCAGCTTGGAGTATAGCGGGGGGTCCATACGATATACGCAGTATTTT
TRBJ2-1	many	TRBV29-1	.	CSVPGVEWGNEQFF	TGCAGCGTTCCGGGGGTAGAGTGGGGCAATGAGCAGTTCTTC
TRBJ2-7	many	TRBV7-2	.	CASSLVRGDEQYF	TGTGCCAGCAGCTTAGTCAGAGGAGACGAGCAGTACTTC
TRBJ1-1	many	TRBV12-3/TRBV12-4	.	CASSLSQVNTEAFF	TGTGCCAGCAGTTTAAGCCAGGTCAACACTGAAGCTTTCTTT
TRBJ1-5	many	TRBV28	.	CASSATEFDQPQHF	TGTGCCAGCAGTGCTACCGAATTCGATCAGCCCCAGCATTTT
TRBJ2-7	many	TRBV10-3	TRBD2	CAIHAAREGGLNEQYF	TGTGCCATCCATGCCGCCAGGGAGGGTGGGCTTAACGAGCAGTACTTC
TRBJ1-4	many	TRBV28	TRBD1	CASSLWADRDNEKLFF	TGTGCCAGCAGTTTATGGGCGGACAGGGATAATGAAAAACTGTTTTTT
TRBJ2-3	many	TRBV12-3/TRBV12-4	TRBD2	CANGGLAGVSDTQYF	TGTGCCAACGGAGGACTAGCGGGCGTCTCAGATACGCAGTATTTT
TRBJ2-7	.	TRBV15	.	CATSRVGGPTEQYF	TGTGCCACCAGCAGAGTTGGCGGACCTACCGAGCAGTACTTC
TRBJ2-7	many	TRBV20-1	TRBD2	CSAPQRGGSEQYF	TGCAGTGCCCCTCAACGGGGGGGCAGCGAGCAGTACTTC
TRBJ2-2	many	TRBV5-1	TRBD1	CASSLRDRDAELFF	TGCGCCAGCAGCCTCCGGGACAGGGACGCGGAGCTGTTTTTT
TRBJ2-1	many	TRBV20-1	TRBD2	CSARGLAGAYNEQFF	TGCAGTGCTAGAGGCCTAGCGGGAGCCTACAATGAGCAGTTCTTC
TRBJ2-5	.	TRBV4-2	TRBD1	CASSQGDRDQETQYF	TGTGCCAGCAGCCAAGGGGACAGGGACCAAGAGACCCAGTACTTC
TRBJ2-5	many	TRBV20-1	TRBD2	CSASPILAGVQETQYF	TGCAGTGCTAGTCCCATACTAGCGGGGGTCCAAGAGACCCAGTACTTC
TRBJ2-1	many	TRBV5-6	TRBD2	CASSLSSGSNEQFF	TGTGCCAGCAGCTTATCTAGCGGGAGTAATGAGCAGTTCTTC
TRBJ2-1	few	TRBV11-2	TRBD1	CASSLYRGQGAVNEQFF	TGTGCCAGCAGCTTATACCGGGGACAGGGGGCGGTGAATGAGCAGTTCTTC
TRBJ2-1	many	TRBV4-1	TRBD1	CASSQGANEQFF	TGCGCCAGTTCACAGGGGGCTAATGAGCAGTTCTTC
TRBJ1-5	many	TRBV7-9	.	CASSFQFNQPQHF	TGTGCCAGCAGCTTCCAGTTCAATCAGCCCCAGCATTTT
TRBJ2-1	many	TRBV7-2	.	CASSLDSPSYNEQFF	TGTGCCAGCAGCCTCGACAGTCCCTCCTACAATGAGCAGTTCTTC
TRBJ1-5	many	TRBV20-1	.	CSAGTDFHSNQPQHF	TGCAGTGCTGGGACTGACTTCCATAGCAATCAGCCCCAGCATTTT
TRBJ1-3	many	TRBV5-1	.	CASSGGAQGNTIYF	TGCGCCAGCAGCGGAGGGGCGCAAGGAAACACCATATATTTT
TRBJ1-3	few	TRBV5-1	TRBD1	CASSPGDREAPGNTIYF	TGCGCCAGCAGCCCCGGGGACAGGGAGGCTCCTGGAAACACCATATATTTT